The clone carrying this TCR beta chain is medium-sized in the sample. Antigen unknown. The data were obtained in a study of metastatic and nonmetastatic thyroid tumors. The overall study: Both malignant and benign thyroid patients supplied peripheral blood and tumor or nodule tissue samples, across which the repertoires of these patients were then compared. Notes on the study in general: It was reportedly found that TCR beta diversity was significantly higher in malignant thyroid tumors than in benign nodules, a difference seen in both blood and tumor samples.

The length of the CDR3 is 14 residues. Germline lookup yields CDR1 WNHNN and CDR2 SYGVQD (reference sequence). Trimming cost V 2 bases and J 6 bases, with 10 bases left between them. Until they underwent thyroid surgery, no patient had received any treatment. Study processing details: The authors used CDR3 differences across clinicopathological groups to build a distant-metastasis classifier for papillary thyroid cancer. TCRdb re-clonotyped the PCR reads through MiXCR. TCRdb, not the original authors, processed these V and J calls. Of some 25,000 clones listed, 19% are singletons. This TCR derives from a male donor with papillary thyroid cancer or a benign thyroid nodule (not recorded which). Some clones in this sample may be carry-over from other donors' samples. Sequences were obtained from blood. The rearrangement uses TRBV10-1 and TRBJ2-2, with unresolved D. Written as DNA, the CDR3 is TGCGCCAGCAGTGAGAGGCCTCGGCCCGGGGAGCTGTTTTTT. Translating gives CASSERPRPGELFF.